This TCR beta chain was identified in a study of T cells in Graves' hyperthyroidism and ophthalmopathy. Study background: Peripheral blood was secured at the point of initial diagnosis, before any treatment.

The V segment lost 8 bases and the J segment 4 bases; nucleotides outside the gene matches: 8. From germline, CDR1 is KGHSH and CDR2 LQKENI. The CDR3 contains 14 residues. Study-wide results and limits: From stable hyperthyroidism, ophthalmopathy was set apart by a 13 V-J model.

Using RNA transcripts as the source, TCR beta CDR3 regions were amplified. With the HTBI primer set, the TCR CDR3 went through a first round of RT-PCR. TCRdb reanalysed the multiplex PCR reads using MiXCR and keeps one entry per CDR3 protein. The table has roughly 250,000 distinct CDR3 sequences, approximately 20% seen once. Turning to this clonotype: No antigen is known for it.

Material for sequencing was blood. This TCR was recovered from a man younger than 45 with Graves' ophthalmopathy. The chain is built from TRBV18 and TRBJ1-1; 9 bases are shared with TRBD1. CDR3 amino acids: CASDRTGEGTEAFF. The CDR3 DNA reads as TGTGCCAGCGACAGGACAGGGGAAGGCACTGAAGCTTTCTTT.